This entry features one T cell receptor (beta chain) sequence. This sample was included in a study of OX40 agonist ivuxolimab in advanced cancers. Study-wide context: Intravenous ivuxolimab at 0.01 to 10 mg/kg was given to patients every 2 weeks. Aged about 23 to 80 with a mean of about 60 years, they were about 80% male.

Libraries were prepared by immunoSEQ multiplex PCR; TCRdb keeps only in-frame clonotypes and omits some of them. The data show just over 60,000 clones, roughly 90% seen once. The CDR3 covers 13 residues. Germline V gives CDR1 SNHLY, CDR2 FYNNEI. V was shortened by 5 bases and J by 4 bases, with 9 bases between the two germline ends. The chain links TRBV2 to TRBJ2-1, with a weak D call TRBD1 (5 bases). The clonotype originates from an adult with an advanced solid tumor such as melanoma, head and neck, liver or kidney cancer. The starting material was CD4+ or CD8+ T cells sorted from blood, obtained in a trial of the OX40 agonist ivuxolimab. CDR3 sequence reads: CASSQHRYNEQFF. For the CDR3, the DNA is TGTGCCAGCAGTCAACACAGGTACAATGAGCAGTTCTTC.